The 28 T cell receptor beta chains in this list originate from one sample, sequenced in a study of cytomegalovirus exposure and HLA in healthy donors. PCR was performed using 60 Vbeta and 13 Jbeta primers. Assay: immunoSEQ multiplex PCR; the TCRdb copy retains only in-frame clones and omits some. The sample lists about 160,000 clones, 87% occurring once. The sample comprised PBMCs. The receptors shown here come from a woman in her twenties or thirties in good health and CMV-seronegative.

This chain connects TRBV7-9 to TRBJ1-1; no reliable D call. V lost 1 base and J lost 1, with 13 bases in between. Per the germline V gene, CDR1 is SEHNR and CDR2 is FQNEAQ (reference sequence). CDR3 size: 16 residues. As DNA, the CDR3 is TGTGCCAGCAGCTTAGGTAATATCGCAGGGAACACTGAAGCTTTCTTT. Residues: CASSLGNIAGNTEAFF.

In its sample, this clone was seen once. This chain connects TRBV6-1 to TRBJ2-5, with TRBD1 identical over 10 bases. The CDR3 is made up of 17 amino acids. Germline CDR1 and CDR2: MNHNS and SASEGT. After removal of 2 bases from V and 4 bases from J, the junction contained 10 bases not matched to a gene. The CDR3 protein is CASSERGRDRGGETQYF. The CDR3 region has the DNA TGTGCCAGCAGTGAAAGGGGGAGGGACAGGGGCGGAGAGACCCAGTACTTC.

The chain joins TRBV4-1 to TRBJ2-1; no clear D. Trimming removed 4 bases at V and 5 bases at J, with 12 bases between. This CDR3 region has 14 residues. CDR1 is MGHRA, CDR2 YSYEKL, per germline. Written as DNA, the CDR3 is TGCGCCAGCAGCCGCGACATCCCCAACAATGAGCAGTTCTTC. Translated, it gives CASSRDIPNNEQFF.

The chain links TRBV7-6 to TRBJ1-2; TRBD1 might be the D (5 bases). This CDR3 comprises 15 residues. V lost 0 bases and J lost 1, with 9 bases in between. Germline CDR1 is SGHVS and CDR2 is FNYEAQ. CDR3 protein: CASSLARDSNYGYTF. The CDR3 region has the DNA TGTGCCAGCAGCTTAGCGCGCGACAGTAACTATGGCTACACCTTC. The full variable domain, completed using reference TRBV7-6 and TRBJ1-2, is GAGVSQSPRYKVTKRGQDVALRCDPISGHVSLYWYRQALGQGPEFLTYFNYEAQQDKSGLPNDRFSAERPEGSISTLTIQRTEQRDSAMYRCASSLARDSNYGYTFGSGTRLTVV.

The chain joins TRBV19 to TRBJ2-7; 7 bases are shared with TRBD1. V lost 4 bases and J lost 5; bases outside the gene matches: 17. The V gene's germline CDR1 is LNHDA and CDR2 SQIVND (reference sequence). This CDR3 has 17 amino acids. Written as DNA, the CDR3 is TGTGCCAGTAGTAGGTCGGGACAGCTTCTGTCCGGGGACGAGCAGTACTTC. Its translation is CASSRSGQLLSGDEQYF.

V usage is TRBV6-5 and J usage is TRBJ1-4; 9 nucleotides agree with TRBD1. Germline CDR1 reads MNHEY; CDR2 reads SVGAGI. This CDR3 region has 16 residues. After removal of 0 bases from V and 10 bases from J, the junction contained 9 bases not matched to a gene. Here the CDR3 reads CASSYSFLDRGVKLFF. DNA for the CDR3: TGTGCCAGCAGTTACTCGTTCTTGGACAGGGGTGTAAAACTGTTTTTT.

The chain links TRBV7-2 to TRBJ2-1; perhaps TRBD1 as D (6 bases). CDR1 and CDR2 (germline): SGHTA, FQGNSA. The CDR3 consists of 13 residues. V was clipped by 5 bases and J by 7 bases, with 12 bases between them. CDR3 sequence: CASSPIGQNEQFF. CDR3 DNA sequence: TGTGCCAGCAGCCCAATTGGACAGAATGAGCAGTTCTTC.

The chain uses TRBV7-2 and TRBJ2-3, with 11 bases identical to TRBD2. V lost 3 bases, J lost 3 bases, and 2 bases stayed unmatched. The germline gives CDR1 SGHTA, CDR2 FQGNSA. The CDR3 loop spans 15 amino acids. For the CDR3, the DNA is TGTGCCAGCAGCTTCTTAGCGGGAGGGACAGATACGCAGTATTTT. The encoded protein is CASSFLAGGTDTQYF.

The chain links TRBV30 to TRBJ1-5; 10 bases line up with TRBD1. V was pared by 0 bases and J by 7 bases, with 6 bases of the junction left unmatched. This CDR3 is 15 amino acids long. Per the germline V gene, CDR1 is GTSNPN and CDR2 is SVGIG (reference sequence). The DNA for the CDR3 is TGTGCCTGGAGTGTCCGACAGGGGGCAGGACAGCCCCAGCATTTT. Translated: CAWSVRQGAGQPQHF.

This clone was seen just once. The chain employs TRBV19 and TRBJ1-1; unclear D gene. The CDR3 is made up of 12 amino acids. The germline gives CDR1 LNHDA, CDR2 SQIVND (reference sequence). The germline V and J ends were trimmed by 9 bases and 0 bases, with 8 bases remaining between them. The CDR3 sequence: CASRFMNTEAFF. The DNA for the CDR3 is TGTGCCAGCAGGTTCATGAACACTGAAGCTTTCTTT.

V and J are TRBV29-1 and TRBJ1-1; no firm D call. The CDR3 consists of 12 residues. V lost 5 bases to trimming and J lost 0 bases, with 7 bases between them. Germline CDR1 SQVTM, CDR2 ANQGSEA. The CDR3 spells CSVSSVNTEAFF. The CDR3 DNA is TGCAGCGTTAGCAGCGTGAACACTGAAGCTTTCTTT.

The chain carries TRBV9 and TRBJ2-5; 7 bases are a match to TRBD1. V was pared by 0 bases and J by 2 bases, with 7 bases of the junction left unmatched. The CDR3 runs to 16 residues. Germline V CDR1 and CDR2: SGDLS, YYNGEE. The CDR3 DNA reads as TGTGCCAGCAGCGTAGGGACCGGGACAGTACAAGAGACCCAGTACTTC. Protein sequence: CASSVGTGTVQETQYF.

The chain recombines TRBV6-5 with TRBJ1-5; perhaps TRBD1 as D (5 bases). This CDR3 comprises 13 residues. V was clipped by 6 bases and J by 1 base, with 7 bases between them. Germline V gene data show CDR1 as MNHEY and CDR2 as SVGAGI. This CDR3 reads CASSRQSNQPQHF. CDR3 sequence (DNA): TGTGCCAGCAGCCGACAGAGCAATCAGCCCCAGCATTTT.

This chain connects TRBV7-6 to TRBJ1-1, with 9 bases fitting TRBD1. Germline V gene lookup returns CDR1 SGHVS and CDR2 FNYEAQ. The V gene end was trimmed by 5 bases and the J gene end by 4 bases; junction bases not matched to a gene: 5. CDR3 length equals 14 residues. CDR3 DNA sequence: TGTGCCAGCAGCGTCCGGGACAGGGCCACTGAAGCTTTCTTT. Protein product: CASSVRDRATEAFF.

The rearrangement joins TRBV7-2 to TRBJ1-4; D possibly corresponds to TRBD1 (5 bases). CDR3 length: 14 residues. Trimming took off 7 bases at V and 10 bases at J, with 19 bases between the two ends. CDR1 is SGHTA and CDR2 is FQGNSA in the germline V gene. The CDR3 DNA reads TGTGCCAGCACCCCTGGGGGGTTTACAGGAAAACTGTTTTTT. Translated, it gives CASTPGGFTGKLFF. Full variable domain (missing parts from reference TRBV7-2 and TRBJ1-4): GAGVSQSPSNKVTEKGKDVELRCDPISGHTALYWYRQSLGQGLEFLIYFQGNSAPDKSGLPSDRFSAERTGGSVSTLTIQRTQQEDSAVYLCASTPGGFTGKLFFGSGTQLSVL.

V and J are TRBV7-9 and TRBJ1-3; no clear D. The CDR3 is made up of 15 amino acids. Germline V CDR1 and CDR2: SEHNR, FQNEAQ (reference sequence). V was trimmed by 0 bases and J by 1 base, leaving 7 bases between them. DNA for the CDR3: TGTGCCAGCAGCTTAGCGGTCAGTTCTGGAAACACCATATATTTT. As protein: CASSLAVSSGNTIYF.

J is TRBJ1-2 and V is TRBV2; tentatively, D is TRBD1 (6 bases). This CDR3 spans 13 amino acids. Germline CDR1 is SNHLY and CDR2 is FYNNEI. V was trimmed by 6 bases and J by 8 bases, leaving 16 bases between them. The DNA for the CDR3 is TGTGCCAGCAGGGGGCAGGGGTTTTTGGGCTACACCTTC. This gives the protein CASRGQGFLGYTF.

The V call is TRBV5-4, the J call TRBJ1-2, with a tentative D call TRBD1 (6 bases). Trimming pared 4 bases from V and 1 base from J, leaving 14 bases between. The CDR3 totals 15 residues. Germline V gene data show CDR1 as SGHNT and CDR2 as YYREEE (reference sequence). CDR3 residues: CASSPWAGVNYGYTF. The DNA of the CDR3 is TGTGCCAGCAGCCCCTGGGCAGGGGTTAACTATGGCTACACCTTC.

This chain uses TRBV14 with TRBJ1-2; D gene unclear. Trimming shortened V by 1 base and J by 7 bases, and 13 bases separated the two germline ends. There are 14 residues in the CDR3. Germline values: CDR1 SGHDN, CDR2 FVKESK. CDR3 sequence reads: CASSQGYGSSGYTF. The CDR3 coding sequence is TGTGCCAGCAGCCAAGGCTACGGGTCGAGTGGCTACACCTTC.

V usage is TRBV13 and J usage is TRBJ2-1, with a weak D call TRBD2 (5 bases). V dropped 4 bases and J dropped 2 bases, with 21 bases sitting between them. From germline, CDR1 is PRHDT and CDR2 FYEKMQ (reference sequence). This CDR3 comprises 18 residues. This chain's CDR3 is CASSSPFRLASPYNEQFF. The CDR3 nucleotides are TGTGCCAGCAGCTCTCCTTTTCGATTGGCTAGCCCCTACAATGAGCAGTTCTTC.

This chain links TRBV20-1 with TRBJ2-7, with D unresolved. This CDR3 has 10 residues. Trimming shortened V by 5 bases and J by 7 bases, and 9 bases separated the two germline ends. Per germline, CDR1 DFQATT and CDR2 SNEGSKA (reference sequence). The CDR3 nucleotides are TGCAGTGCTCCCACTCGGGAGCAGTACTTC. Amino acids: CSAPTREQYF.

This clone was detected once. The V and J genes are TRBV27 and TRBJ1-1; D may be TRBD1 (6 bases). Per germline, CDR1 MNHEY and CDR2 SMNVEV (reference sequence). V was shortened by 2 bases and J by 4 bases, with 14 bases between the two germline ends. This CDR3 is built from 15 residues. This CDR3 reads CASSLRGGFATEAFF. Here the CDR3 DNA reads TGTGCCAGCAGTTTACGAGGGGGTTTCGCCACTGAAGCTTTCTTT.

A word on this clone: The same CDR3 can be traced to other DNA sequences in this sample. The chain is built from TRBV7-9 and TRBJ2-1; 9 nucleotides line up with TRBD2. CDR3 length equals 18 residues. Per the germline V gene, CDR1 is SEHNR and CDR2 is FQNEAQ (reference sequence). The trim removed 3 bases at V and 8 bases at J, leaving 17 bases unmatched. The CDR3, as DNA: TGTGCCAGCAGCTTCCTAGCGGGGCCTTCCTTGGGTGGCGATGAGCAGTTCTTC. Translating gives CASSFLAGPSLGGDEQFF.

This clone appeared once. The CDR3 nucleotides read TGTGCCAGCAGCTTAGGGGCAGGGGGCTTTCGTGGCGATCAGCCCCAGCATTTT. It specifies CASSLGAGGFRGDQPQHF. The chain has TRBV7-9 and TRBJ1-5; 8 bases align to TRBD1. V lost 1 base to trimming and J lost 5 bases; unmatched junction nucleotides: 13. The CDR3 runs 18 residues. Germline lookup yields CDR1 SEHNR and CDR2 FQNEAQ (reference sequence).

Comments on this clone: One end of the junction varies from germline; a read error may be responsible. This CDR3 reads CASSAGSTIYF. Written as DNA, the CDR3 is TGTGCCAGCAGTGCGGGAAGCACCATATATTTT. This chain uses TRBV27 with TRBJ1-3; D is ambiguous. The CDR3 length is 11 residues. Germline CDR1 and CDR2: MNHEY and SMNVEV (reference sequence).

The DNA of the CDR3 is TGTGCCTGGATACAGGATGATGGCTACACCTTC. The encoded protein is CAWIQDDGYTF. The chain uses TRBV30 and TRBJ1-2; D possibly corresponds to TRBD1 (5 bases). The CDR3 has 11 residues. The V gene lost 4 bases and the J gene lost 6 bases, with 9 bases spanning the gap. CDR1 is GTSNPN and CDR2 is SVGIG in the germline V gene (reference sequence).

The V call is TRBV9, the J call TRBJ1-6; 9 nucleotides align to TRBD1. The CDR3 runs 14 residues. Trimming removed 4 bases from V and 7 bases from J; junction bases left unmatched: 3. Germline V gene lookup returns CDR1 SGDLS and CDR2 YYNGEE. The CDR3 DNA reads TGTGCCAGCAGCTCACAGGGGGCGAATTCACCCCTCCACTTT. Protein sequence: CASSSQGANSPLHF.

The V and J genes are TRBV12-5 and TRBJ1-5, with D possibly TRBD1 on 6 matching bases. CDR1 is LGHNT and CDR2 is FRNRAP in the germline V gene. V was clipped by 0 bases and J by 0 bases, with 12 bases between them. The CDR3 length is 17 residues. The DNA for the CDR3 is TGTGCTAGTGGTTTGGTACAGGGTGGGCCTAGCAATCAGCCCCAGCATTTT. This encodes CASGLVQGGPSNQPQHF. The full variable domain, rest sourced from reference TRBV12-5 and TRBJ1-5, is DARVTQTPRHKVTEMGQEVTMRCQPILGHNTVFWYRQTMMQGLELLAYFRNRAPLDDSGMPKDRFSAEMPDATLATLKIQPSEPRDSAVYFCASGLVQGGPSNQPQHFGDGTRLSIL.